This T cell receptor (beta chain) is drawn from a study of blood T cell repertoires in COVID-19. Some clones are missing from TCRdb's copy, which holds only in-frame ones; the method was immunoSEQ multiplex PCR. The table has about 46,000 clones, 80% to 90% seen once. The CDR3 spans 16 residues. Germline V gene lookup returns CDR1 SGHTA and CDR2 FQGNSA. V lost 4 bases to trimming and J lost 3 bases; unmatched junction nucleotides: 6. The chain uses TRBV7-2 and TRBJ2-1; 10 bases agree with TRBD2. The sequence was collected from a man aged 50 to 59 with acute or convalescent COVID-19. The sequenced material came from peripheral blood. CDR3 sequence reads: CASSSTGTSVYNEQFF. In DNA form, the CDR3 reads TGTGCCAGCAGCTCAACCGGGACTAGCGTCTACAATGAGCAGTTCTTC.